This T cell receptor beta chain was retrieved from a study of siplizumab effects on memory and regulatory T cells. Broader study findings: Greater diversity than memory cells seemed evident in naive T cells, which also appeared to be major alloresponse contributors. Siplizumab led to significantly less abundant alloreactive sequences that could be traced back to unstimulated CD4+ memory cells.

Germline CDR1 and CDR2: MNHNS and SASEGT. The V end lost 3 bases, the J end lost 2 bases, and 11 bases lay between the germline ends. This CDR3 is 14 amino acids long. To note about this clone: Antigen unknown.

TCRdb's copy holds only in-frame clones and misses some; the assay was immunoSEQ multiplex PCR. The table records tens of thousands of clones, approximately 93% of them present only once. The sample consisted of CD8+ T cells sorted from blood. This TCR was sampled from a human donor in good health. This sequence joins TRBV6-1 and TRBJ2-7; tentatively, D is TRBD2 (5 bases). CDR3 DNA: TGTGCCAGCAGTGAGGTCGAGGGTACCTACGAGCAGTACTTC. It encodes CASSEVEGTYEQYF.